One and the same sample provided the 26 T cell receptor beta chains below, sequenced in a study of blood T cell repertoires in COVID-19. Some clones are missing from TCRdb's copy, which holds only in-frame ones; the method was immunoSEQ multiplex PCR. The sample holds under 150,000 clones, more than 65% seen once. Sequencing was carried out using peripheral blood. These receptor sequences come from a woman in her 70s with acute or convalescent COVID-19.

The V and J genes are TRBV2 and TRBJ1-5; 8 nucleotides line up with TRBD1. CDR3 length: 14 amino acids. Germline-derived CDR1 and CDR2 are SNHLY and FYNNEI. J was trimmed by 2 bases and V by 8 bases; bases with no gene match: 5. CDR3 amino acids: CASHQTGGNQPQHF. CDR3 nucleotides: TGTGCCAGCCACCAGACAGGGGGCAATCAGCCCCAGCATTTT. The entire variable domain, with the rest obtained from reference TRBV2 and TRBJ1-5, is as follows: EPEVTQTPSHQVTQMGQEVILRCVPISNHLYFYWYRQILGQKVEFLVSFYNNEISEKSEIFDDQFSVERPDGSNFTLKIRSTKLEDSAMYFCASHQTGGNQPQHFGDGTRLSIL.

The chain has TRBV2 and TRBJ2-2; D ambiguous. Trimming cost V 2 bases and J 1 base, with 11 bases left between them. The germline gives CDR1 SNHLY, CDR2 FYNNEI. The CDR3 is made up of 16 amino acids. The CDR3, as DNA: TGTGCCAGCAGTGAACGGCAGGCGAAGAACACCGGGGAGCTGTTTTTT. It codes for CASSERQAKNTGELFF.

This chain connects TRBV5-1 to TRBJ1-2; 10 nucleotides align to TRBD1. Germline CDR1 and CDR2: SGHRS and YFSETQ. With V trimmed by 0 bases and J by 8 bases, 4 bases remained unmatched. This CDR3 region has 14 residues. This CDR3 reads CASSLGDRGPGYTF. The CDR3 region has the DNA TGCGCCAGCAGCTTGGGGGACAGGGGACCCGGCTACACCTTC. The whole variable domain, filled in from reference TRBV5-1 and TRBJ1-2, reads KAGVTQTPRYLIKTRGQQVTLSCSPISGHRSVSWYQQTPGQGLQFLFEYFSETQRNKGNFPGRFSGRQFSNSRSEMNVSTLELGDSALYLCASSLGDRGPGYTFGSGTRLTVV.

This clone was seen more than once but under ten times. This CDR3 is CASSWSVGGDYGYTF. Here the CDR3 DNA reads TGTGCCAGTAGTTGGAGTGTTGGAGGGGACTATGGCTACACCTTC. This chain links TRBV19 with TRBJ1-2; a weak D match, TRBD1 (5 bases). Germline V lookup: CDR1 LNHDA, CDR2 SQIVND (reference sequence). V was clipped by 5 bases and J by 3 bases, with 16 bases between them. The CDR3 has 15 amino acids.

This rearrangement joins TRBV6-5 to TRBJ2-2; D perhaps matches TRBD1 (6 bases). Germline V gives CDR1 MNHEY, CDR2 SVGAGI. V lost 0 bases, J lost 5 bases, and 7 bases lay in between. The CDR3 extends over 14 amino acids. CDR3 DNA: TGTGCCAGCAGTTACTCAGGGGGAACCGGGGAGCTGTTTTTT. Encoded protein: CASSYSGGTGELFF.

The chain uses TRBV13 and TRBJ2-3; 10 bases align to TRBD2. Germline CDR1 is PRHDT and CDR2 is FYEKMQ (reference sequence). Losses at the gene ends were 2 bases for V and 5 bases for J; bases not matched to a gene: 4. The length of the CDR3 is 15 residues. CDR3 bases: TGTGCCAGCAGCTTACCTAGCGGGGGTGAAGATACGCAGTATTTT. Protein product: CASSLPSGGEDTQYF.

The genes are TRBV6-1 and TRBJ2-7; maybe TRBD1 (5 bases). The CDR3 is 14 amino acids. The V and J ends lost 2 bases and 2 bases respectively, with 10 bases between them. Germline V CDR1 and CDR2: MNHNS, SASEGT. As DNA, the CDR3 is TGTGCCAGCAGTGAAAGAACAGGTCCCTACGAGCAGTACTTC. Amino acids: CASSERTGPYEQYF.

The chain has TRBV19 and TRBJ1-3; no reliable D call. There are 13 residues in the CDR3. V gave up 6 bases and J gave up 2 bases, with 8 bases separating them. Per the germline V gene, CDR1 is LNHDA and CDR2 is SQIVND (reference sequence). The CDR3 loop reads CASRRGPGNTIYF. CDR3 DNA sequence: TGTGCCAGTAGAAGAGGGCCTGGAAACACCATATATTTT.

The V gene is TRBV4-1, the J gene TRBJ2-3; 7 bases map to TRBD2. Germline V gene lookup returns CDR1 MGHRA and CDR2 YSYEKL. The J segment lost 6 bases and the V segment lost 0 bases, leaving 9 bases of the junction unmatched. This CDR3 is 16 amino acids long. DNA for the CDR3: TGCGCCAGCAGCCAAGACCAGGGAGGGCCGGGCGATACGCAGTATTTT. Translated: CASSQDQGGPGDTQYF.

The J gene is TRBJ2-2, the V gene TRBV9, with TRBD2 matching 8 bases. The CDR3 has 16 amino acids. CDR1 and CDR2 (germline): SGDLS, YYNGEE. J gave up 4 bases and V 4 bases, and 9 bases lay outside the gene matches. The CDR3 bases are TGTGCCAGCAGCTACGGGGGGGCAAAGGGCACCGGGGAGCTGTTTTTT. Its protein product is CASSYGGAKGTGELFF. Using reference TRBV9 and TRBJ2-2 for the parts outside the CDR3, the full variable domain is DSGVTQTPKHLITATGQRVTLRCSPRSGDLSVYWYQQSLDQGLQFLIQYYNGEERAKGNILERFSAQQFPDLHSELNLSSLELGDSALYFCASSYGGAKGTGELFFGEGSRLTVL.

The chain links TRBV18 to TRBJ1-1; 8 bases map to TRBD1. Trimming at V came to 3 bases and at J to 7 bases, leaving 7 bases not matched to a gene. Germline values: CDR1 KGHSH, CDR2 LQKENI. CDR3 size: 14 residues. CDR3 residues: CASSPRGTGSEAFF. The CDR3 DNA follows: TGTGCCAGCTCACCCCGAGGGACAGGAAGTGAAGCTTTCTTT.

This clone occurred many times. The J gene is TRBJ1-3, the V gene TRBV7-8; D unclear. Germline loops: CDR1 SGHVS, CDR2 FQNEAQ. This CDR3 region has 15 residues. V lost 5 bases to trimming and J lost 0 bases, with 11 bases between them. This chain's CDR3 is CASSNAGFSGNTIYF. CDR3 in DNA: TGTGCCAGCAGCAACGCAGGCTTCTCTGGAAACACCATATATTTT.

This clone was counted only a few times. The chain combines TRBV5-5 with TRBJ1-3; 8 nucleotides line up with TRBD1. Germline CDR1 is SGHKS and CDR2 is YYEKEE (reference sequence). J was trimmed by 0 bases and V by 0 bases; bases with no gene match: 11. The CDR3 contains 19 residues. The CDR3 spells CASSLEAVGQASSGNTIYF. The DNA for the CDR3 is TGTGCCAGCAGCTTGGAGGCGGTGGGACAGGCGAGCTCTGGAAACACCATATATTTT.

The chain couples TRBV11-2 to TRBJ1-4; 8 bases match TRBD1. Germline trimming cut 5 bases from V and 5 bases from J; bases unmatched to any gene: 4. The CDR3 has 14 amino acids. CDR1 is SGHAT, CDR2 FQNNGV, per germline. The CDR3 is CASSRGDRNEKLFF. The CDR3 DNA follows: TGTGCCAGCAGCCGCGGGGACAGGAATGAAAAACTGTTTTTT.

The V gene is TRBV19, the J gene TRBJ2-1; 10 nucleotides align to TRBD2. This CDR3 has 16 residues. Germline trimming cut 1 base from V and 0 bases from J; bases unmatched to any gene: 0. The germline V gene encodes CDR1 LNHDA and CDR2 SQIVND (reference sequence). For the CDR3, the DNA is TGTGCCAGTAGTATAGGGACTAGCGGCTCCTACAATGAGCAGTTCTTC. Protein sequence: CASSIGTSGSYNEQFF.

The chain links TRBV3-1 (or the pseudogene TRBV3-2) to TRBJ2-7; 8 nucleotides line up with TRBD2. The CDR3 is 15 amino acids. CDR1 is LGHDT and CDR2 is YNNKEL in the germline V gene (reference sequence). The V segment lost 4 bases and the J segment 3 bases; nucleotides outside the gene matches: 8. CDR3 nucleotide sequence: TGTGCCAGCAGCCCCCTACGGGGGGGCCACTACGAGCAGTACTTC. Its protein is CASSPLRGGHYEQYF.

The chain couples TRBV11-3 to TRBJ2-5; 14 nucleotides agree with TRBD2. This CDR3 contains 17 residues. Germline V gene sequence: CDR1 SGHNT, CDR2 YENEEA. J gave up 5 bases and V 3 bases, and 8 bases lay outside the gene matches. The CDR3 nucleotides read TGTGCCAGCAGCTTTAACAACGGGACTAGCGGGGGCGAGACCCAGTACTTC. It codes for CASSFNNGTSGGETQYF.

The chain joins TRBV19 to TRBJ1-3; D is undetermined. Germline CDR1 reads LNHDA; CDR2 reads SQIVND (reference sequence). The CDR3 has 14 amino acids. The V end lost 8 bases, the J end lost 2 bases, and 13 bases lay between the germline ends. The chain's CDR3 is CASRHRVPGNTIYF. The CDR3 nucleotides are TGTGCCAGTCGGCACCGGGTCCCTGGAAACACCATATATTTT.

The chain combines TRBV5-6 with TRBJ2-3; D call uncertain. Trimming removed 9 bases from V and 6 bases from J, with 20 bases in between. The length of the CDR3 is 14 residues. CDR1 and CDR2 (germline): SGHDT, YYEEEE. The DNA of the CDR3 is TGTGCCACCTCTCTCACGTCAAACGGGGATACGCAGTATTTT. It translates to CATSLTSNGDTQYF.

The rearrangement uses TRBV27 and TRBJ2-1; 14 bases line up with TRBD2. The length of the CDR3 is 16 residues. Germline trimming cut 5 bases from V and 9 bases from J; bases unmatched to any gene: 9. The germline V gene encodes CDR1 MNHEY and CDR2 SMNVEV (reference sequence). The CDR3 DNA follows: TGTGCCAGCAGTGCGATCGGGACTAGCGGGAGCGGTGAGCAGTTCTTC. This encodes CASSAIGTSGSGEQFF.

This clone was observed a handful of times. The CDR3 nucleotides are TGCGCCAGCAGCTTAGCGGGGTCGCCCACAGATACGCAGTATTTT. Translating it yields CASSLAGSPTDTQYF. The V and J genes are TRBV5-1 and TRBJ2-3; 7 bases line up with TRBD2. Trimming took 2 bases from V and 2 from J; bases not matched to a gene: 5. Germline V gene data show CDR1 as SGHRS and CDR2 as YFSETQ. The CDR3 consists of 15 residues. Variable domain in full (rest from reference TRBV5-1 and TRBJ2-3): KAGVTQTPRYLIKTRGQQVTLSCSPISGHRSVSWYQQTPGQGLQFLFEYFSETQRNKGNFPGRFSGRQFSNSRSEMNVSTLELGDSALYLCASSLAGSPTDTQYFGPGTRLTVL.

This clone showed up just a few times. The rearrangement links TRBV5-1 to TRBJ2-5, with a tentative D call TRBD2 (5 bases). The germline CDR1 and CDR2 sequences are SGHRS and YFSETQ. V was clipped by 0 bases and J by 4 bases, with 16 bases between them. The CDR3 extends over 16 amino acids. CDR3 in amino acids: CASSLVELVSRETQYF. CDR3 bases: TGCGCCAGCAGCTTGGTCGAACTAGTTTCAAGAGAGACCCAGTACTTC.

This chain uses TRBV19 with TRBJ2-3, with TRBD2 matching 10 bases. Germline V gene sequence: CDR1 LNHDA, CDR2 SQIVND (reference sequence). After removal of 3 bases from V and 0 bases from J, the junction contained 3 bases not matched to a gene. The CDR3 is 16 amino acids. The CDR3 reads CASSILAGASTDTQYF. CDR3 DNA: TGTGCCAGTAGTATCCTAGCGGGGGCTAGCACAGATACGCAGTATTTT.

V usage is TRBV7-9 and J usage is TRBJ1-2; weak D call: TRBD1 (6 bases). Trimming cost V 5 bases and J 4 bases, with 14 bases left between them. CDR1 is SEHNR, CDR2 FQNEAQ, per germline (reference sequence). The CDR3 totals 14 residues. CDR3 sequence (DNA): TGTGCCAGCAGCGGAGGTACAGGGTCCTATGGCTACACCTTC. Encoded protein: CASSGGTGSYGYTF.

The rearrangement links TRBV7-9 to TRBJ1-1; 7 nucleotides align to TRBD1. The CDR3 extends over 18 amino acids. The germline gives CDR1 SEHNR, CDR2 FQNEAQ (reference sequence). V was clipped by 1 base and J by 2 bases; unmatched bases: 13. The CDR3 DNA reads TGTGCCAGCAGCTTAGGTAAGGTCCGGGACAGATTAAACACTGAAGCTTTCTTT. It specifies CASSLGKVRDRLNTEAFF.

The chain links TRBV11-3 to TRBJ2-3, with 8 bases aligning to TRBD1. The CDR3 contains 15 residues. The trim removed 3 bases at V and 0 bases at J, leaving 2 bases unmatched. In germline, CDR1 is SGHNT, CDR2 YENEEA. As DNA, the CDR3 is TGTGCCAGCAGCTTTGGGACAGGTAGCACAGATACGCAGTATTTT. Residues: CASSFGTGSTDTQYF. Full variable domain (remainder filled in from reference TRBV11-3 and TRBJ2-3): EAGVVQSPRYKIIEKKQPVAFWCNPISGHNTLYWYLQNLGQGPELLIRYENEEAVDDSQLPKDRFSAERLKGVDSTLKIQPAELGDSAVYLCASSFGTGSTDTQYFGPGTRLTVL.